This T cell receptor (beta chain) derives from a study of T cell responses to AZD1222 COVID-19 vaccine. Study observations and caveats: Mapped onto spike, vaccine-associated CD4 TCRs spanned it and were dominant at 160-218 and 743-854. The donor cohort was predominantly white British with a female majority, and clonal diversity may have been underestimated.

On this clone: Its antigen is undetermined.

The V end was cut by 7 bases, the J end by 4 bases, with 22 bases between. The germline V gene encodes CDR1 MDHEN and CDR2 SYDVKM. This CDR3 has 16 residues. TCRdb keeps only in-frame clones here, not all; method: immunoSEQ multiplex PCR. The sample records over 140,000 clones, roughly 89% being singletons. This receptor was taken from an adult in good health. This sample comprised peripheral blood, obtained on day 0 of AZD1222 vaccination. The rearrangement uses TRBV28 and TRBJ1-2; no clear D gene. The CDR3: CASNTVGLLGFYGYTF. As DNA, the CDR3 is TGTGCCAGCAATACCGTAGGCCTCTTGGGATTCTATGGCTACACCTTC.